This T cell receptor beta chain derives from a study of T cells expressing NK-cell markers. The overall study: Researchers got TCR beta repertoires out of sorted CD3+CD56+NKG2C+, CD3+CD56+NKG2C- and CD3+CD56-NKG2C+ T cells.

5'RACE template switching with UMIs produced the TCR beta cDNA. TCRdb reprocessed the 5' RACE reads, keeping one entry per CDR3 protein, no DNA. The sample has 150,000 to 180,000 distinct CDR3 sequences, and its top ten clones hold about 39%. Notes on the study in general: Four donors showed these clonotypes also leading the CD3+CD56-NKG2C+ fraction. About 1.0-8% of CD8+ T cells in roughly six donors belonged to dominant NKG2C+ clonotypes.

Germline lookup yields CDR1 GTSNPN and CDR2 SVGIG (reference sequence). CDR3 length: 16 amino acids. A note on this clonotype: Its antigen remains unidentified.

The receptor was isolated from a woman aged 45-65 years in good health. This chain joins TRBV30 and TRBJ2-1; lacking DNA, the TRBD2 call made by TCRdb goes unchecked. Sequenced sample: blood T cells: a sorted CD56 or NKG2C T cell subset, CD4+ or CD8+ T cells, or bulk PBMC T cells (not recorded which). The CDR3 loop reads CAWSGLTSWGYNEQFF.